This T cell receptor (beta chain) was sequenced during a study of vaccination and CD4 T cells after COVID-19. Study context: The convalescents comprised six males and four females, two of them Hispanic. In culture, cells were exposed to overlapping spike peptides from SARS-CoV-2, HCoV-NL63, HCoV-OC43 and HCoV-229E. Control cultures were supplied with a CEFX pool, an HIV-1 Nef pool, or no peptide at all.

For this clonotype: Its antigen is unknown.

This CDR3 region has 13 residues. J gave up 4 bases and V 3 bases, and 5 bases lay outside the gene matches. Per germline, CDR1 GTSNPN and CDR2 SVGIG (reference sequence). The treatment here: roughly 11-day PBMC culture with coronavirus spike peptide pools or control peptides (ViraFEST assay). The study sequenced cultured CD4+ T cell DNA using the Oncomine TCR Beta short-read assay. Scientists extracted genomic DNA from CD4+ T cells grown in culture. One entry per CDR3 protein results from TCRdb running MiXCR on the PCR reads. The sample has about 2,600 distinct CDR3 sequences; around 34% are singletons.

The sequenced sample consisted of CD4+ T cells from blood, cultured in vitro. This chain uses TRBV30 with TRBJ1-2; 7 positions agree with TRBD1. The sequence came from a human donor who had recovered from COVID-19. In DNA form, the CDR3 reads TGTGCCTGGAGAGGGACAGCAAGCTATGGCTACACCTTC. Encoded protein: CAWRGTASYGYTF.